A single sample is the source of the 10 T cell receptor beta chains below, sequenced in a study of shared clonotypes between healthy human individuals (dated by TCRdb to 2019 to 2021). Library preparation was by the immunoSEQ multiplex PCR assay. Here the immuneACCESS table is served through TCRdb, limited to in-frame sequences with V and J called. Missing clones are a known gap in these copies; in checked studies unresolved V genes cover under half, and the rest lacks a known reason. Recorded for this sample are 2 million to 2.5 million clones; more than 85% of them occurred a single time. Approximately 0.35% of the sample is held by the ten biggest clonotypes. The specimen was naive CD4+ T cells from PBMCs. The sample's cell subset or site, from its label and the paper: CD45RA+ positively selected. These receptor sequences come from a man younger than 30 in good health. Some clones in this sample may be carry-over from other donors' samples.

The CDR3 DNA follows: TGTGCCAGCGGGGTTTCGGGAGGCCAAGAGACCCAGTACTTC. Its protein product is CASGVSGGQETQYF. The chain links TRBV2 to TRBJ2-5, with 7 nucleotides matching TRBD2. This CDR3 is built from 14 residues. The junction had 7 bases not matched to a gene; V was cut back by 8 bases and J by 1 base. Germline V gene data show CDR1 as SNHLY and CDR2 as FYNNEI.

This chain uses TRBV27 with TRBJ2-7, with TRBD2 matching 10 bases. Germline CDR1 MNHEY, CDR2 SMNVEV (reference sequence). The V segment lost 5 bases and the J segment 6 bases; nucleotides outside the gene matches: 7. This CDR3 spans 14 amino acids. In DNA form, the CDR3 reads TGTGCCAGCAGTCGCCTAGCGGGAGATGCCGAGCAGTACTTC. Amino acids: CASSRLAGDAEQYF.

The V and J genes are TRBV11-2 and TRBJ2-2; tentatively, D is TRBD1 (5 bases). This CDR3 is built from 13 residues. Germline-derived CDR1 and CDR2 are SGHAT and FQNNGV. Trimming took 4 bases from V and 3 from J, leaving 6 bases between them. CDR3 sequence: CASSWTYTGELFF. CDR3 DNA sequence: TGTGCCAGCAGCTGGACATACACCGGGGAGCTGTTTTTT.

The chain is built from TRBV5-4 and TRBJ2-1; no firm D call. Germline V gene lookup returns CDR1 SGHNT and CDR2 YYREEE (reference sequence). V was pared by 4 bases and J by 2 bases, with 7 bases between. The CDR3 spans 13 residues. This CDR3 reads CASSPDTYNEQFF. For the CDR3, the DNA is TGTGCCAGCAGCCCCGACACCTACAATGAGCAGTTCTTC.

The rearrangement joins TRBV27 to TRBJ1-3; a possible D gene is TRBD1 (6 bases). This CDR3 is 14 amino acids long. CDR1 MNHEY and CDR2 SMNVEV come from the germline V gene (reference sequence). Trimming removed 0 bases at V and 4 bases at J, with 7 bases between. The CDR3, as DNA: TGTGCCAGCAGTTTATCGGACAGAGGAAACACCATATATTTT. The encoded protein is CASSLSDRGNTIYF.

This chain joins TRBV5-1 and TRBJ1-1; D unresolved. The CDR3 loop spans 15 amino acids. The V end lost 4 bases, the J end lost 4 bases, and 17 bases lay between the germline ends. The germline CDR1 and CDR2 sequences are SGHRS and YFSETQ. This CDR3 reads CASSPVVYLVTEAFF. In nucleotides, the CDR3 is TGCGCCAGCAGCCCGGTGGTCTACCTGGTCACTGAAGCTTTCTTT.

Points on this clone: This sample includes further DNA sequences coding for the same CDR3. The chain links TRBV5-4 to TRBJ2-3, with D hard to call. Germline assignment: CDR1 SGHNT and CDR2 YYREEE (reference sequence). CDR3 length equals 11 residues. V was shortened by 5 bases and J by 4 bases, with 5 bases between the two germline ends. As DNA, the CDR3 is TGTGCCAGCAGTTCCTCAGATACGCAGTATTTT. Its translation is CASSSSDTQYF.

The chain carries TRBV6-5 and TRBJ1-2; D possibly corresponds to TRBD1 (5 bases). V lost 7 bases, J lost 9 bases, and 18 bases lay in between. CDR1 and CDR2 (germline): MNHEY, SVGAGI. There are 13 residues in the CDR3. The CDR3 loop reads CASTQGLSWSYTF. The DNA of the CDR3 is TGTGCCAGCACCCAGGGACTATCCTGGAGCTACACCTTC.

The chain couples TRBV11-2 to TRBJ2-1; TRBD1 is a possible D gene (5 bases). The CDR3 is made up of 15 amino acids. Trimming pared 4 bases from V and 3 bases from J, leaving 13 bases between. Germline CDR1 reads SGHAT; CDR2 reads FQNNGV. CDR3 sequence (DNA): TGTGCCAGCAGCTCGACCTTAGACAGCTACAATGAGCAGTTCTTC. Its protein is CASSSTLDSYNEQFF.

The chain links TRBV7-8 to TRBJ2-5; 7 bases match TRBD1. The ends lost 5 bases at V and 2 bases at J; junction bases unmatched: 5. CDR3 length: 14 residues. The germline gives CDR1 SGHVS, CDR2 FQNEAQ. Written as DNA, the CDR3 is TGTGCCAGCAGCATCGGACAGGTTCAAGAGACCCAGTACTTC. It is translated as CASSIGQVQETQYF. Full variable domain (outside the CDR3, taken from reference TRBV7-8 and TRBJ2-5): GAGVSQSPRYKVAKRGQDVALRCDPISGHVSLFWYQQALGQGPEFLTYFQNEAQLDKSGLPSDRFFAERPEGSVSTLKIQRTQQEDSAVYLCASSIGQVQETQYFGPGTRLLVL.